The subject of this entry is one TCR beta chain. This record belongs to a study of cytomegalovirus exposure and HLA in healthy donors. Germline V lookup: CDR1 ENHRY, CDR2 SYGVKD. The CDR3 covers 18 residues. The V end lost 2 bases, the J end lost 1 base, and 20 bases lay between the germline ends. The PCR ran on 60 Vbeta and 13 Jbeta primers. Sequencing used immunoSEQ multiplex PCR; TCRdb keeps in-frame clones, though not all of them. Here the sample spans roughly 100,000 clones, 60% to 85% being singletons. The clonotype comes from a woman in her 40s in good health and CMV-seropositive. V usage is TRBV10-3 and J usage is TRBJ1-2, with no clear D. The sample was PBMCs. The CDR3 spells CAISEILGRGLSNYGYTF. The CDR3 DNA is TGTGCCATCAGTGAGATACTCGGGCGGGGTTTGAGTAACTATGGCTACACCTTC.